This is a list of T cell receptor beta chains from one sample in a study of blood T cell repertoires in COVID-19. Some clones are missing from TCRdb's copy, which holds only in-frame ones; the method was immunoSEQ multiplex PCR. The data show roughly 290,000 clones, 75% to 95% seen once. Source material: peripheral blood. The receptors were sampled from a woman in her twenties or thirties with COVID-19, enrolled during active disease. Both conserved end residues are part of each CDR3. Each record gives: D gene, clone size, V gene, J gene, CDR3 protein, CDR3 DNA. A D gene is named only where the DNA matches it firmly. Rows give clone size only sometimes, using once, few, many, or a class for an expanded clone.

D: NA; size: NA; V: TRBV4-3; J: TRBJ2-2; CDR3: CASSQDVSRANTGELFF; DNA: TGCGCCAGCAGCCAAGATGTCAGCAGGGCTAACACCGGGGAGCTGTTTTTT
D: NA; size: NA; V: TRBV19; J: TRBJ1-1; CDR3: CASRPSGGATEAFF; DNA: TGTGCCAGTAGGCCTTCGGGGGGGGCCACTGAAGCTTTCTTT
D: NA; size: NA; V: TRBV19; J: TRBJ1-5; CDR3: CASRGTNSNQPQHF; DNA: TGTGCCAGTAGAGGGACAAATAGCAATCAGCCCCAGCATTTT
D: TRBD1; size: NA; V: TRBV6-5; J: TRBJ1-5; CDR3: CASSNRDRGPEAQHF; DNA: TGTGCCAGCAGTAACAGGGACAGGGGGCCGGAGGCCCAGCATTTT
D: NA; size: NA; V: TRBV28; J: TRBJ1-3; CDR3: CASSLTALSGNTIYF; DNA: TGTGCCAGCAGCCTGACAGCTCTCTCTGGAAACACCATATATTTT
D: NA; size: NA; V: TRBV9; J: TRBJ2-3; CDR3: CASSAPPAGPSTDTQYF; DNA: TGTGCCAGCAGCGCGCCTCCAGCGGGCCCTAGCACAGATACGCAGTATTTT
D: TRBD2; size: NA; V: TRBV9; J: TRBJ2-7; CDR3: CASSPRGETYEQYF; DNA: TGTGCCAGCAGCCCTCGGGGGGAGACCTACGAGCAGTACTTC
D: TRBD1; size: NA; V: TRBV10-3; J: TRBJ1-3; CDR3: CATGGDSGNTIYF; DNA: TGTGCCACAGGGGGCGATTCTGGAAACACCATATATTTT
D: NA; size: NA; V: TRBV28; J: TRBJ2-7; CDR3: CASSLEAQNYEQYF; DNA: TGTGCCAGCAGTTTAGAGGCCCAGAACTACGAGCAGTACTTC
D: NA; size: NA; V: TRBV2; J: TRBJ2-3; CDR3: CACYRVTDTQYF; DNA: TGTGCCTGCTACAGGGTTACAGATACGCAGTATTTT
D: TRBD2; size: NA; V: TRBV19; J: TRBJ2-5; CDR3: CASSIAFQAGGLGTQYF; DNA: TGTGCCAGTAGTATAGCGTTTCAAGCGGGAGGGTTAGGGACCCAGTACTTC
D: NA; size: NA; V: TRBV30; J: TRBJ2-7; CDR3: CAWSAGGLRSPNEQYF; DNA: TGTGCCTGGAGTGCCGGTGGGCTCCGAAGCCCAAACGAGCAGTACTTC
D: NA; size: NA; V: TRBV2; J: TRBJ1-5; CDR3: CASTYVHRAGQPQHF; DNA: TGTGCCAGCACATATGTCCACAGGGCTGGTCAGCCCCAGCATTTT
D: NA; size: NA; V: TRBV7-2; J: TRBJ1-6; CDR3: CASSPRGGAYSPLHF; DNA: TGTGCCAGCAGCCCCCGAGGAGGGGCCTATTCACCCCTCCACTTT
D: NA; size: few; V: TRBV5-6; J: TRBJ2-3; CDR3: CASSRQTPNTDTQYF; DNA: TGTGCCAGCAGCCGACAGACTCCGAACACAGATACGCAGTATTTT
D: TRBD1; size: NA; V: TRBV29-1; J: TRBJ2-1; CDR3: CSVEPFGTGHEQFF; DNA: TGCAGCGTTGAACCTTTCGGGACAGGGCATGAGCAGTTCTTC
D: TRBD2; size: NA; V: TRBV7-3; J: TRBJ2-5; CDR3: CASSPNGGGETQYF; DNA: TGTGCCAGCAGTCCCAATGGGGGAGGGGAGACCCAGTACTTC
D: TRBD2; size: NA; V: TRBV5-1; J: TRBJ2-1; CDR3: CASSRTSGSVAYNEQFF; DNA: TGCGCCAGCAGCCGGACTAGCGGGTCTGTGGCCTACAATGAGCAGTTCTTC
D: NA; size: NA; V: TRBV5-1; J: TRBJ2-3; CDR3: CASSLSSRRIHTGTQYF; DNA: TGCGCCAGCAGCTTGTCGAGCAGGAGAATCCACACAGGTACGCAGTATTTT
D: NA; size: NA; V: TRBV14; J: TRBJ2-7; CDR3: CASSPTYEQYF; DNA: TGTGCCAGCAGCCCCACCTACGAGCAGTACTTC
D: NA; size: NA; V: TRBV2; J: TRBJ1-6; CDR3: CASRRRGGDSPLHF; DNA: TGTGCCAGCAGGAGAAGGGGCGGAGACTCACCCCTCCACTTT
D: NA; size: NA; V: TRBV18; J: TRBJ2-1; CDR3: CASSADGESYNEQFF; DNA: TGTGCCAGCTCAGCGGACGGGGAATCCTACAATGAGCAGTTCTTC
D: NA; size: NA; V: TRBV28; J: TRBJ2-5; CDR3: CASSARGLNQETQYF; DNA: TGTGCCAGCAGTGCCAGGGGCCTAAACCAAGAGACCCAGTACTTC
D: TRBD2; size: NA; V: TRBV7-8; J: TRBJ2-7; CDR3: CASSLIAGGTYEQYF; DNA: TGTGCCAGCAGCTTAATAGCGGGAGGGACCTACGAGCAGTACTTC
D: TRBD1; size: NA; V: TRBV19; J: TRBJ2-2; CDR3: CASTPGQGSGELFF; DNA: TGTGCCAGTACCCCGGGACAGGGTTCCGGGGAGCTGTTTTTT
D: NA; size: NA; V: TRBV5-5; J: TRBJ2-3; CDR3: CASSFSGTDTQYF; DNA: TGTGCCAGCAGCTTCTCAGGCACAGATACGCAGTATTTT
D: NA; size: once; V: TRBV4-1; J: TRBJ2-7; CDR3: CASSLNRDIYEQYF; DNA: TGCGCCAGCAGCCTGAACAGGGACATCTACGAGCAGTACTTC
D: TRBD1; size: NA; V: TRBV7-9; J: TRBJ1-2; CDR3: CASSRTPPGQGHYGYTF; DNA: TGTGCCAGCAGCCGCACCCCCCCGGGACAGGGCCACTATGGCTACACCTTC
D: NA; size: NA; V: TRBV5-5; J: TRBJ1-4; CDR3: CASSLAPLNEKLFF; DNA: TGTGCCAGCAGCTTAGCCCCGTTGAATGAAAAACTGTTTTTT
D: NA; size: NA; V: TRBV29-1; J: TRBJ2-5; CDR3: CSMEGEETQYF; DNA: TGCAGCATGGAGGGAGAGGAGACCCAGTACTTC
D: NA; size: NA; V: TRBV15; J: TRBJ1-2; CDR3: CATSREAGRPNGYTF; DNA: TGTGCCACCAGCAGGGAGGCGGGACGGCCAAATGGCTACACCTTC
D: NA; size: NA; V: TRBV9; J: TRBJ2-1; CDR3: CASSVGPSVNEQFF; DNA: TGTGCCAGCAGCGTAGGCCCTAGCGTCAATGAGCAGTTCTTC
D: TRBD2; size: NA; V: TRBV12-3/TRBV12-4; J: TRBJ2-7; CDR3: CASSSSGIYEQYF; DNA: TGTGCCAGCAGTTCTAGCGGCATTTACGAGCAGTACTTC
D: TRBD1; size: NA; V: TRBV6-5; J: TRBJ2-1; CDR3: CASRRTGGREQFF; DNA: TGTGCCAGCAGAAGGACAGGGGGCAGGGAGCAGTTCTTC
D: TRBD2; size: NA; V: TRBV29-1; J: TRBJ2-1; CDR3: CSVGGGYNEQFF; DNA: TGCAGCGTTGGGGGGGGATACAATGAGCAGTTCTTC
D: TRBD1; size: NA; V: TRBV18; J: TRBJ2-7; CDR3: CASSLGTAPYEQYF; DNA: TGTGCCAGCTCACTCGGGACAGCCCCCTACGAGCAGTACTTC
D: NA; size: NA; V: TRBV19; J: TRBJ1-1; CDR3: CASSIPRVTEAFF; DNA: TGTGCCAGTAGTATCCCCCGGGTTACTGAAGCTTTCTTT
D: TRBD1; size: NA; V: TRBV6-6; J: TRBJ2-1; CDR3: CASSRGQALLVDEQFF; DNA: TGTGCCAGCAGCCGAGGACAGGCTCTCCTCGTCGACGAGCAGTTCTTC
D: TRBD1; size: NA; V: TRBV2; J: TRBJ2-5; CDR3: CASTGQGRQETQYF; DNA: TGTGCCAGCACCGGACAGGGGCGCCAGGAGACCCAGTACTTC
D: NA; size: NA; V: TRBV25-1; J: TRBJ1-1; CDR3: CASSATGIRNTEAFF; DNA: TGTGCCAGCAGTGCTACAGGGATTAGAAACACTGAAGCTTTCTTT
D: NA; size: NA; V: TRBV7-7; J: TRBJ1-1; CDR3: CASSPWTGDLNTEAFF; DNA: TGTGCTAGCAGCCCCTGGACGGGAGACTTGAACACTGAAGCTTTCTTT
D: TRBD2; size: NA; V: TRBV24-1; J: TRBJ2-2; CDR3: CATSDLGLAGGIPGELFF; DNA: TGTGCCACCAGTGATTTGGGGCTAGCGGGAGGGATTCCCGGGGAGCTGTTTTTT
D: NA; size: NA; V: TRBV30; J: TRBJ1-5; CDR3: CAWSPGGALTNQPQHF; DNA: TGTGCCTGGAGTCCCGGGGGGGCACTTACCAATCAGCCCCAGCATTTT
D: TRBD1; size: NA; V: TRBV6-4; J: TRBJ2-2; CDR3: CASSDSGRQGNTGELFF; DNA: TGTGCCAGCAGTGACTCGGGTCGACAGGGGAACACCGGGGAGCTGTTTTTT
D: NA; size: NA; V: TRBV5-1; J: TRBJ1-6; CDR3: CASSGGPDSPLHF; DNA: TGCGCCAGCAGCGGGGGCCCGGATTCACCCCTCCACTTT